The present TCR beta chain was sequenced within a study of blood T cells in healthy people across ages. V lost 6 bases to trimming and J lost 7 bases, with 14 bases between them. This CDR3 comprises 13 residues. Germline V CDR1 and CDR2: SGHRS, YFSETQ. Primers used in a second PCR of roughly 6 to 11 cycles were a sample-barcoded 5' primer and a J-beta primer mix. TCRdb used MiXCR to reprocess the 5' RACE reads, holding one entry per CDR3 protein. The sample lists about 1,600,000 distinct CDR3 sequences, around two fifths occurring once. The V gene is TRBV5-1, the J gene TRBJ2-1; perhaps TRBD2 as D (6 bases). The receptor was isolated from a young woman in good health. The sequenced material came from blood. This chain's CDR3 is CASKSTSQNEQFF. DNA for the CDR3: TGCGCCAGCAAATCGACTAGTCAGAATGAGCAGTTCTTC.